A selection of T cell receptor beta chains follows, all from one sample in a study of T-cell memory formation after mild COVID-19. Each CDR3 protein gets one entry after TCRdb re-called the 5' RACE reads with MiXCR. This sample has under 600,000 distinct CDR3 sequences, with 20% to 25% found just once. Sequences were obtained from PBMCs or a T cell subset sorted from them (not recorded which). The receptors derive from an adult woman who had mild COVID-19 (a few samples of this study predate the infection). Cell type and time point are not known. The CDR3 runs from the conserved cysteine through the conserved F or W. A D gene is named only where the DNA matches it firmly. Size tells how often a clone was seen (once, few, many) or the class of an expanded clone, and some rows leave it out.

v_gene,j_gene,abundance,d_gene,CDR3nt,CDR3aa
TRBV6-2/TRBV6-3,TRBJ1-5,-,-,TGTGCCAGCAGTTACTCGATCCAGGGCTATCAGCCCCAGCATTTT,CASSYSIQGYQPQHF
TRBV4-3,TRBJ1-2,-,TRBD1,TGCGCCAGCAGCCAAGATGTCGCGGGGACAGCCTATGGCTACACCTTC,CASSQDVAGTAYGYTF
TRBV30,TRBJ2-2,-,TRBD2,TGTGCCTGGAGTGTAAGGGCGGGAGCGCTCACCGGGGAGCTGTTTTTT,CAWSVRAGALTGELFF
TRBV7-9,TRBJ2-1,-,TRBD2,TGTGCCAGCAGCTTTACTAGCGGTAGGGGTAGCTCCTACAATGAGCAGTTCTTC,CASSFTSGRGSSYNEQFF
TRBV28,TRBJ2-7,-,TRBD1,TGTGCCACCGTGACAGGGACGACCTACGAGCAGTACTTC,CATVTGTTYEQYF
TRBV7-8,TRBJ1-1,-,-,TGTGCCAGCAGCTTATCGGGGTTCGCGAACACTGAAGCTTTCTTT,CASSLSGFANTEAFF
TRBV6-6,TRBJ2-1,few,TRBD2,TGTGCCAGCAGTCCTTCGGGGGGGGCGGCCAATGAGCAGTTCTTC,CASSPSGGAANEQFF
TRBV28,TRBJ1-1,-,-,TGTGCCAGCAGTCCTGCGGGGGGAGGCAACACTGAAGCTTTCTTT,CASSPAGGGNTEAFF
TRBV5-6,TRBJ2-1,few,TRBD2,TGTGCCAGCAGCTTCGGGACTAGCGGGAGCAGGGGTGAGCAGTTCTTC,CASSFGTSGSRGEQFF
TRBV7-6,TRBJ2-7,few,-,TGTGCCAGCAGCTTAGACAGGAACTCCTACGAGCAGTACTTC,CASSLDRNSYEQYF
TRBV5-1,TRBJ1-2,-,TRBD1,TGCGCCAGCAGCCTAGGGACAGGGTTGAAAGGCTACACCTTC,CASSLGTGLKGYTF
TRBV21-1,TRBJ2-1,-,-,-,CASSKVASGSPRGRGEQFF
TRBV7-9,TRBJ1-2,-,TRBD1,TGTGCCAGCAGCTCACAGACCGACAGGGGCCGTCCCACTAACTATGGCTACACCTTC,CASSSQTDRGRPTNYGYTF
TRBV4-2,TRBJ2-7,few,-,TGTGCCAGCAGCCAAGTGATCGCGGGTCCCTACGAGCAGTACTTC,CASSQVIAGPYEQYF
TRBV3-2,TRBJ2-1,-,-,TGTGCCAGCAGCCAAGGACACATGTTAGCGGGAGGGCCGGGGTACAATGAGCAGTTCTTC,CASSQGHMLAGGPGYNEQFF
TRBV18,TRBJ2-7,few,-,TGTGCCAGCTCACTCACGGACCGAAGTCCCTCCTACGAGCAGTACTTC,CASSLTDRSPSYEQYF
TRBV2,TRBJ2-1,few,TRBD2,TGTGCCAGCAGTGAACGAGCTAGCGGGAGGGGTAGCTCCTACAATGAGCAGTTCTTC,CASSERASGRGSSYNEQFF
TRBV12-3/TRBV12-4,TRBJ1-2,-,-,TGTGCCAGCAGTTTAAAGGGAGATAGAGGCTACACCTTC,CASSLKGDRGYTF
TRBV11-2,TRBJ2-1,-,TRBD2,TGTGCCAGCAGCTTGGGTAGAAGCGGGAGCAGAACCAATGAGCAGTTCTTC,CASSLGRSGSRTNEQFF
TRBV2,TRBJ1-4,-,-,TGTGCCAGCAGCGGGGGGAGGAATGAAAAACTGTTTTTT,CASSGGRNEKLFF
TRBV2,TRBJ2-7,few,TRBD1,TGTGCCAGCAGTTGGACAGGGAGAGTCGAGGACGAGCAGTACTTC,CASSWTGRVEDEQYF
TRBV5-4,TRBJ2-2,few,-,TGTGCCAGCAGCTTCGGGACTGAACCTTTCACCGGGGAGCTGTTTTTT,CASSFGTEPFTGELFF
TRBV4-1,TRBJ1-4,-,-,TGCGCCAGCAGCTCTCGCGGTCAGGGTGGGGGCGAAAAACTGTTTTTT,CASSSRGQGGGEKLFF
TRBV6-2/TRBV6-3,TRBJ2-1,few,-,TGTGCCAGCAGACCCAATCGGGCCTACAATGAGCAGTTCTTC,CASRPNRAYNEQFF
TRBV14,TRBJ2-3,few,-,TGTGCCAGCAGCCAAGATGGAGATACGCAGTATTTT,CASSQDGDTQYF
TRBV5-1,TRBJ2-3,-,-,TGCGCCAGCAGCTTGTCTCCAGGGGCTGGAGATACGCAGTATTTT,CASSLSPGAGDTQYF
TRBV7-9,TRBJ2-5,-,-,TGTGCCAGCCACTGGGTCGGGGGAGGAGAGACCCAGTACTTC,CASHWVGGGETQYF
TRBV4-1,TRBJ1-1,once,-,TGCGCCAGCAGCCGTGCGGGGGGACGCATGAACACTGAAGCTTTCTTT,CASSRAGGRMNTEAFF
TRBV6-2/TRBV6-3,TRBJ2-5,few,-,TGTGCCAGCAGTTACGTACCCGGCCACAGTCTACTGGGGGAGACCCAGTACTTC,CASSYVPGHSLLGETQYF
TRBV7-3,TRBJ2-3,few,TRBD2,TGTGCCAGCAGCCTCGGACTAGCGGGAGGTAGAGATACGCAGTATTTT,CASSLGLAGGRDTQYF
TRBV27,TRBJ2-1,few,TRBD2,TGTGCCAGCAGTCTGTTAGCGGGGGGAGCAAATGAGCAGTTCTTC,CASSLLAGGANEQFF
TRBV13,TRBJ1-6,-,-,TGTGCCAGCAGCTTAGGCCGGGCGGCTTGGGGGTCCCTCCACTTT,CASSLGRAAWGSLHF
TRBV5-6,TRBJ2-1,few,-,TGTGCCAGCAGCCGCCCGAAAGGATCTCTGGGCAATGAGCAGTTCTTC,CASSRPKGSLGNEQFF
TRBV6-5,TRBJ2-1,few,TRBD1,TGTGCCAGCAGCTCACACAGGGGAGTTTACAATGAGCAGTTCTTC,CASSSHRGVYNEQFF
TRBV24-1,TRBJ2-1,-,-,TGTGCCACCAGTGATTTCCCCGGGTGGAATGAGCAGTTCTTC,CATSDFPGWNEQFF
TRBV27,TRBJ2-7,few,TRBD2,TGTGCCAGCAGTCCCCCAAGACCGGGAGGCTCCTACGAGCAGTACTTC,CASSPPRPGGSYEQYF
TRBV15,TRBJ2-1,few,-,TGTGCACTCGGGGGCCTGGGCAATGAGCAGTTCTTC,CALGGLGNEQFF
TRBV20-1,TRBJ1-2,few,-,TGCAGTGCTAGAGAACCCGGGCCGACGGAGAGGCTATCGGGCTACACCTTC,CSAREPGPTERLSGYTF
TRBV7-9,TRBJ2-1,-,-,TGTGCCAGCAGCTTAGCGATAACCGGGACCCGAAATGAGCAGTTCTTC,CASSLAITGTRNEQFF
TRBV29-1,TRBJ2-1,few,TRBD1,TGCAGCGTTCGGGACAGGGCGGTCAATGAGCAGTTCTTC,CSVRDRAVNEQFF
TRBV2,TRBJ2-7,-,TRBD1,TGTGCCAGCAGGCCTAGACAGGGCAACTCCTACGAGCAGTACTTC,CASRPRQGNSYEQYF
TRBV12-3/TRBV12-4,TRBJ2-1,-,-,TGTGCCAGCAGTAGCCGGGACCCCGCCTACAATGAGCAGTTCTTC,CASSSRDPAYNEQFF
TRBV12-3/TRBV12-4,TRBJ1-6,-,TRBD1,TGTGCCAGCAGTTTGGGACAGGGGGAACTTTCACCCCTCCACTTT,CASSLGQGELSPLHF
TRBV5-5,TRBJ2-2,few,-,TGTGCCAGCAGCTCCCGAGGGGGCACCGGGGAGCTGTTTTTT,CASSSRGGTGELFF
TRBV5-6,TRBJ2-5,-,TRBD1,TGTGCCAGCAGCTTGGACAGGGGGCAGACCCAGTACTTC,CASSLDRGQTQYF
TRBV20-1,TRBJ1-1,few,-,TGCAGTGCTAGTTTAACACGGGCGGTGAACACTGAAGCTTTCTTT,CSASLTRAVNTEAFF
TRBV5-1,TRBJ2-1,-,TRBD1,TGCGCCAGCAGCTTGGGGGTCCTCAGGGGGCGAGATGAGCAGTTCTTC,CASSLGVLRGRDEQFF
TRBV29-1,TRBJ2-3,-,TRBD2,TGCAGCGTACCTAGCGGGGGGGGCACAGATACGCAGTATTTT,CSVPSGGGTDTQYF
TRBV9,TRBJ2-7,few,-,TGTGCCAGCAGCCAGGACAGCATCTCCTACGAGCAGTACTTC,CASSQDSISYEQYF
TRBV5-6,TRBJ2-2,-,-,TGTGCCAGCAGCTTGCCCGCTCGTGAGATTTACACCGGGGAGCTGTTTTTT,CASSLPAREIYTGELFF
TRBV7-9,TRBJ2-7,few,TRBD2,TGTGCCAGCAGCCACTCCGGGACTAGCGGCTACGAGCAGTACTTC,CASSHSGTSGYEQYF
TRBV5-6,TRBJ2-7,-,TRBD2,TGTGCCAGCAGCTTCGGGACTAGTAACGAGCAGTACTTC,CASSFGTSNEQYF
TRBV4-2,TRBJ2-7,few,-,TGTGCCAGCAGCCAAGGCGCTGGTAGTCCCTACGAGCAGTACTTC,CASSQGAGSPYEQYF
TRBV2,TRBJ2-5,-,-,TGTGCCAGCACCCCGTTCCAAGAGACCCAGTACTTC,CASTPFQETQYF
TRBV25-1,TRBJ2-7,-,-,TGTGCCAGCAGTGAAAATCAGCCGGGAAGCTACGAGCAGTACTTC,CASSENQPGSYEQYF